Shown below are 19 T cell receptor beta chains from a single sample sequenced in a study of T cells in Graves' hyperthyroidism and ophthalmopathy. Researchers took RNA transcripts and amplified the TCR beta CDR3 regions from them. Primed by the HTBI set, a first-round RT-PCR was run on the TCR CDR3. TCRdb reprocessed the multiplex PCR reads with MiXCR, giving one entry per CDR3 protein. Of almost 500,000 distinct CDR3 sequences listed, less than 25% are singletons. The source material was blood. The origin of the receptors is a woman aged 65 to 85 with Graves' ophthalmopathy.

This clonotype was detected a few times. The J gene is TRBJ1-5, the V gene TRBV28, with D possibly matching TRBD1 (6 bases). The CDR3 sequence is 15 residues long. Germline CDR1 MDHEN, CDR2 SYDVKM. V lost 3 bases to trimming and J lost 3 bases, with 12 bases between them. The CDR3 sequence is CASSFPQGNNQPQHF. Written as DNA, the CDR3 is TGTGCCAGCAGTTTCCCCCAGGGGAACAATCAGCCCCAGCATTTT.

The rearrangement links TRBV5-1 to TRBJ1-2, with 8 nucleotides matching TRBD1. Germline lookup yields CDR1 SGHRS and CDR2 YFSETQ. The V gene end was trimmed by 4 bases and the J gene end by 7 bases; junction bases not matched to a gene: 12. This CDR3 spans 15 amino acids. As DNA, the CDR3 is TGCGCCAGCAGCCCAGGACAGGGAGCCTCTCTTGGCTACACCTTC. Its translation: CASSPGQGASLGYTF.

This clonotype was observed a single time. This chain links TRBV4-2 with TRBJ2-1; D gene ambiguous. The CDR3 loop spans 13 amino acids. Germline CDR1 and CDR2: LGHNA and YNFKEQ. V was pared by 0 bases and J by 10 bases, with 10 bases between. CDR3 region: CASSQEVFGEQFF. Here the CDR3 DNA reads TGTGCCAGCAGCCAAGAGGTGTTCGGCGAGCAGTTCTTC.

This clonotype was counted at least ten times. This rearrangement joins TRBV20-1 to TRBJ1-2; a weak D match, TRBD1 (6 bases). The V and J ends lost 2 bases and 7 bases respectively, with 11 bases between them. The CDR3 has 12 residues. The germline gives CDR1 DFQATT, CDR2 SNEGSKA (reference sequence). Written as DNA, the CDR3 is TGCAGTGCTAGACGACAGGATTTTGGCTACACCTTC. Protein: CSARRQDFGYTF.

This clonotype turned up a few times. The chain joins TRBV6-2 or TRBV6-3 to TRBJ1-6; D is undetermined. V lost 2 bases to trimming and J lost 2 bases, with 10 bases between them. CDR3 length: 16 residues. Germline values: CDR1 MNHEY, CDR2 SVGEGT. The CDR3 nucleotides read TGTGCCAGCAGTTACGAAGGAATCCCCTATAATTCACCCCTCCACTTT. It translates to CASSYEGIPYNSPLHF.

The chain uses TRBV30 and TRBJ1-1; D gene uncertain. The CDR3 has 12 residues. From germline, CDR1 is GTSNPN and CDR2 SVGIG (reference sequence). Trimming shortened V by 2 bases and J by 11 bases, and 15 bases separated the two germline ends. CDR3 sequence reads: CAWSPQALGAFF. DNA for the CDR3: TGTGCCTGGAGTCCGCAGGCCCTGGGGGCTTTCTTT.

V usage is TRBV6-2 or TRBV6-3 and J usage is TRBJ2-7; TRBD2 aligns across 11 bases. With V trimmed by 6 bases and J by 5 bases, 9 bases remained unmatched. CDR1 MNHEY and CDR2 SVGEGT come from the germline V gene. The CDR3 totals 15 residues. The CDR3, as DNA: TGTGCCAGCAGCCAACAGGGACTAGCGGCCGACGAGCAGTACTTC. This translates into CASSQQGLAADEQYF.

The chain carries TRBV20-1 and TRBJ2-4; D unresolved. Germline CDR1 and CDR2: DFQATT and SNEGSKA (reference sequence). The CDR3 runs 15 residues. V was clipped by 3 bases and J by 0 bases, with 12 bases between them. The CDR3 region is CSASREERAKNIQYF. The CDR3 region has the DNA TGCAGTGCTAGTCGAGAGGAGCGAGCCAAAAACATTCAGTACTTC.

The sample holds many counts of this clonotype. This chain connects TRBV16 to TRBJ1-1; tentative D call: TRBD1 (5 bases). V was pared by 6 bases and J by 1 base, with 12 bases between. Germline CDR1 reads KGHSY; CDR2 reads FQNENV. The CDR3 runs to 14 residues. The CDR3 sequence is CASSRRQTNTEAFF. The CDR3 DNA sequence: TGTGCCAGCAGTCGCAGACAGACGAACACTGAAGCTTTCTTT. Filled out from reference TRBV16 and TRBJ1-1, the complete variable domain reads GEEVAQTPKHLVRGEGQKAKLYCAPIKGHSYVFWYQQVLKNEFKFLISFQNENVFDETGMPKERFSAKCLPNSPCSLEIQATKLEDSAVYFCASSRRQTNTEAFFGQGTRLTVV.

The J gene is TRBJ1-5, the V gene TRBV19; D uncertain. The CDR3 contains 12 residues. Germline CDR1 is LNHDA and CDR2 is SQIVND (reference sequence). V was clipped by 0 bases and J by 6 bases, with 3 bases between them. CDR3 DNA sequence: TGTGCCAGTAGTATAGATCTTCAGCCCCAGCATTTT. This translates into CASSIDLQPQHF.

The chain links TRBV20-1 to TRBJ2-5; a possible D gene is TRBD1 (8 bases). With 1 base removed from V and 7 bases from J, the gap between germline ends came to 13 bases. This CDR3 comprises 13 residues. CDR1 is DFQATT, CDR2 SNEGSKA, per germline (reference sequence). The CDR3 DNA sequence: TGCAGTGCTAGAGTACAGGGGGGGGGGACCCAGTACTTC. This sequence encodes CSARVQGGGTQYF.

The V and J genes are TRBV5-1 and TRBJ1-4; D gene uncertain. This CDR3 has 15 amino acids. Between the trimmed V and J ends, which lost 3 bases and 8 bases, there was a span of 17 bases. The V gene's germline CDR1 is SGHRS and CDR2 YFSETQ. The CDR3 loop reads CASSSGRGSHEKLFF. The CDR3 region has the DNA TGCGCCAGCAGCTCTGGACGTGGAAGTCACGAAAAACTGTTTTTT.

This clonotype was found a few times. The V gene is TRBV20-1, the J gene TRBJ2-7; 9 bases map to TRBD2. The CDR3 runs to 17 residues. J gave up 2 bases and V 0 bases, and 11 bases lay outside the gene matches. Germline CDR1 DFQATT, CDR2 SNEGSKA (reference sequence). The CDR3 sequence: CSARDRLAGPYTYEQYF. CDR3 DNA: TGCAGTGCTAGAGATCGGCTAGCGGGACCCTACACCTACGAGCAGTACTTC.

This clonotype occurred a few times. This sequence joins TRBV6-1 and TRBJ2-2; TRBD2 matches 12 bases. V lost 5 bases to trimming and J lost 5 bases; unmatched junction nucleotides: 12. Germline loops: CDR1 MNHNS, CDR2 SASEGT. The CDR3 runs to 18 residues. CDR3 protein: CASSPMTSGRGSTGELFF. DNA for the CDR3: TGTGCCAGCAGTCCTATGACTAGCGGGAGAGGTTCGACCGGGGAGCTGTTTTTT.

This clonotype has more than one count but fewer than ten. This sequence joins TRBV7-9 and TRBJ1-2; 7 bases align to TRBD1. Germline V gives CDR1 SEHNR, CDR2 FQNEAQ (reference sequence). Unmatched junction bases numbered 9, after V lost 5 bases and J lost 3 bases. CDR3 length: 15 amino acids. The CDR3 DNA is TGTGCCAGCAGCCGCAGACAGGGATCAGACTATGGCTACACCTTC. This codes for CASSRRQGSDYGYTF. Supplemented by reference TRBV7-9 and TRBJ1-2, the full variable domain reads DTGVSQNPRHKITKRGQNVTFRCDPISEHNRLYWYRQTLGQGPEFLTYFQNEAQLEKSRLLSDRFSAERPKGSFSTLEIQRTEQGDSAMYLCASSRRQGSDYGYTFGSGTRLTVV.

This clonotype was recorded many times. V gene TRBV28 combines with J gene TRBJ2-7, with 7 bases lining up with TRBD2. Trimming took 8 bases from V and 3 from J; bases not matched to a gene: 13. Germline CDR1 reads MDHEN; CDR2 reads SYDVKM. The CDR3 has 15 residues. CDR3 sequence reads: CASGRAANPLYEQYF. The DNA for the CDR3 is TGTGCCAGCGGGAGGGCCGCCAACCCCCTCTACGAGCAGTACTTC.

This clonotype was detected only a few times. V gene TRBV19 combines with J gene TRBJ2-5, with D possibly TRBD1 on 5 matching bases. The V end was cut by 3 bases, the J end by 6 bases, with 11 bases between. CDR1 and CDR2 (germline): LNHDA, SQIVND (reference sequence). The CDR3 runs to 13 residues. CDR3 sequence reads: CASSIAGIQTQYF. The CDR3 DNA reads TGTGCCAGTAGTATTGCAGGGATACAGACCCAGTACTTC.

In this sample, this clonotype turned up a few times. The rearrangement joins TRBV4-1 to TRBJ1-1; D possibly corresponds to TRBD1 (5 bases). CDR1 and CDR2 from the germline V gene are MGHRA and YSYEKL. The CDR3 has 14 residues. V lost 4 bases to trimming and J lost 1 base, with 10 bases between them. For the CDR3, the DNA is TGCGCCAGCAGCCTCCTCAGGGCGAACACTGAAGCTTTCTTT. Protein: CASSLLRANTEAFF.

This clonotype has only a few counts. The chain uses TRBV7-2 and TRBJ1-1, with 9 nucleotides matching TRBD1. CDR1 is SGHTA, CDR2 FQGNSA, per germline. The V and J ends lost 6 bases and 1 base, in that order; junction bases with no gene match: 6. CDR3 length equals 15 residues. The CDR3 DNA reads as TGTGCCAGCAGACTCGACAGGGGGAAGAACACTGAAGCTTTCTTT. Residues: CASRLDRGKNTEAFF.